The 18 T cell receptor beta chains in this list originate from one sample, sequenced in a study of cytomegalovirus exposure and HLA in healthy donors. Primers: 60 Vbeta forward and 13 Jbeta reverse. The assay was immunoSEQ multiplex PCR, and TCRdb's table has in-frame clones only and misses some. This table holds roughly 200,000 clones, 75% to 85% found once. The sample consisted of PBMCs. The receptors derive from a woman aged 60-75 years in good health and CMV-seropositive.

This sequence joins TRBV25-1 and TRBJ2-1; TRBD2 aligns across 8 bases. The CDR3 length is 16 residues. The germline V gene has CDR1 MGHDK and CDR2 SYGVNS. With V trimmed by 4 bases and J by 7 bases, 12 bases remained unmatched. The CDR3 sequence: CASSGRAGGAMNEQFF. In DNA form, the CDR3 reads TGTGCCAGCAGTGGCCGAGCCGGGGGGGCCATGAATGAGCAGTTCTTC.

The chain couples TRBV18 to TRBJ2-3, with 9 bases identical to TRBD1. V lost 3 bases to trimming and J lost 5 bases; unmatched junction nucleotides: 6. The V gene's germline CDR1 is KGHSH and CDR2 LQKENI. This CDR3 comprises 15 residues. CDR3 DNA: TGTGCCAGCTCACCCGGACAGGGGTCAAAAGATACGCAGTATTTT. Its protein product is CASSPGQGSKDTQYF.

The V and J genes are TRBV11-2 and TRBJ1-1; the D is unclear. CDR3 size: 15 residues. The germline V gene has CDR1 SGHAT and CDR2 FQNNGV. The V gene lost 6 bases and the J gene lost 4 bases, with 18 bases spanning the gap. CDR3 DNA sequence: TGTGCCAGCAGTTACGATATCGTTAGTAGCACTGAAGCTTTCTTT. Translation gives CASSYDIVSSTEAFF. Variable domain in full (rest from reference TRBV11-2 and TRBJ1-1): EAGVAQSPRYKIIEKRQSVAFWCNPISGHATLYWYQQILGQGPKLLIQFQNNGVVDDSQLPKDRFSAERLKGVDSTLKIQPAKLEDSAVYLCASSYDIVSSTEAFFGQGTRLTVV.

To note about this clone: Within the sample, other DNA sequences also encode this same CDR3. The gene calls are TRBV4-2 and TRBJ2-7, with 11 positions matching TRBD1. Germline CDR1 and CDR2: LGHNA and YNFKEQ. The length of the CDR3 is 14 residues. V was pared by 4 bases and J by 4 bases, with 3 bases of the junction left unmatched. In DNA, the CDR3 is TGTGCCAGCAGCCCGGGACAGGGGGTGTACGAGCAGTACTTC. Translated: CASSPGQGVYEQYF.

The genes are TRBV6-6 and TRBJ1-4; D remains unclear. Looked up from germline, CDR1 is MNHNY and CDR2 is SVGAGI (reference sequence). The CDR3 length is 15 residues. Trimming took 0 bases from V and 5 from J, leaving 10 bases between them. DNA of the CDR3: TGTGCCAGCAGTTACTCATATGGCGGGAATGAAAAACTGTTTTTT. Amino acid sequence: CASSYSYGGNEKLFF.

For this clone: Other nucleotide sequences from this sample produce the same CDR3. The chain is built from TRBV2 and TRBJ2-3; D possibly corresponds to TRBD1 (5 bases). This CDR3 has 14 amino acids. Germline V lookup: CDR1 SNHLY, CDR2 FYNNEI. V was trimmed by 5 bases and J by 3 bases, leaving 12 bases between them. DNA for the CDR3: TGTGCCAGCAGTCCATCCCCAGGGACAGATACGCAGTATTTT. Protein product: CASSPSPGTDTQYF.

The V gene is TRBV4-1, the J gene TRBJ1-2, with D uncertain. Germline V gene sequence: CDR1 MGHRA, CDR2 YSYEKL. There are 14 residues in the CDR3. The germline V and J ends were trimmed by 0 bases and 3 bases, with 8 bases remaining between them. The CDR3 bases are TGCGCCAGCAGCCAAGACGGGGTGCACTATGGCTACACCTTC. It is translated as CASSQDGVHYGYTF.

The chain is built from TRBV5-1 and TRBJ2-3; D remains unclear. Germline V gene data show CDR1 as SGHRS and CDR2 as YFSETQ. V was clipped by 0 bases and J by 6 bases, with 8 bases between them. The CDR3 length is 13 residues. The CDR3: CASSLGHGDTQYF. Written as DNA, the CDR3 is TGCGCCAGCAGCTTGGGTCACGGGGATACGCAGTATTTT. Filled out from reference TRBV5-1 and TRBJ2-3, the complete variable domain reads KAGVTQTPRYLIKTRGQQVTLSCSPISGHRSVSWYQQTPGQGLQFLFEYFSETQRNKGNFPGRFSGRQFSNSRSEMNVSTLELGDSALYLCASSLGHGDTQYFGPGTRLTVL.

The chain is built from TRBV7-7 and TRBJ2-7; 8 positions agree with TRBD2. CDR3 length equals 12 residues. V lost 5 bases, J lost 7 bases, and 4 bases stayed unmatched. The germline CDR1 and CDR2 sequences are SSHAT and FNYEAQ (reference sequence). In DNA, the CDR3 is TGTGCCAGCAGCCGGGAGGGAGGGGAGCAGTACTTC. Its protein product is CASSREGGEQYF.

The sample holds one count of this clone. The genes are TRBV27 and TRBJ2-7; 9 bases fit TRBD1. Per the germline V gene, CDR1 is MNHEY and CDR2 is SMNVEV (reference sequence). V dropped 2 bases and J dropped 1; count of bases not matched to a gene: 12. This CDR3 has 18 amino acids. The CDR3 nucleotides read TGTGCCAGCAGTTTAGGTACCCCGGGACAGGGACTATCCTACGAGCAGTACTTC. This translates into CASSLGTPGQGLSYEQYF.

The rearrangement joins TRBV18 to TRBJ2-5; D is undetermined. Germline V gene sequence: CDR1 KGHSH, CDR2 LQKENI. The CDR3 is 12 residues long. The V and J ends lost 6 bases and 1 base respectively, with 6 bases between them. CDR3 nucleotide sequence: TGTGCCAGCTCCTCCTCCCAAGAGACCCAGTACTTC. It encodes CASSSSQETQYF.

This chain links TRBV10-2 with TRBJ2-1; TRBD2 might be the D (6 bases). CDR1 and CDR2 from the germline V gene are WSHSY and SAAADI. With 6 bases removed from V and 5 bases from J, the gap between germline ends came to 29 bases. This CDR3 region has 19 residues. CDR3 in DNA: TGCGCCAGCAGCCTCCACCGGGGGTCGGGAGTGCGGAGGGACAATGAGCAGTTCTTC. This sequence encodes CASSLHRGSGVRRDNEQFF.

As DNA, the CDR3 is TGTGCCATCAGTGAGTCCGTGGGAGCCGTTAGTGAGCAGTTCTTC. Translated: CAISESVGAVSEQFF. The V and J genes are TRBV10-3 and TRBJ2-1, with a weak D call TRBD2 (5 bases). Germline CDR1 is ENHRY and CDR2 is SYGVKD. The CDR3 is made up of 15 amino acids. V shed 0 bases and J shed 9 bases, with 15 bases lying between them.

This clone was observed a single time. The rearrangement links TRBV5-1 to TRBJ2-7, with D maybe TRBD2 (6 bases). Trimming removed 0 bases from V and 1 base from J, with 17 bases in between. This CDR3 is 17 amino acids long. Per germline, CDR1 SGHRS and CDR2 YFSETQ. The CDR3: CASSLVPGSITSYEQYF. In DNA form, the CDR3 reads TGCGCCAGCAGCTTGGTCCCCGGGAGTATAACGTCCTACGAGCAGTACTTC. Looking up the rest from reference TRBV5-1 and TRBJ2-7 gives the full variable domain: KAGVTQTPRYLIKTRGQQVTLSCSPISGHRSVSWYQQTPGQGLQFLFEYFSETQRNKGNFPGRFSGRQFSNSRSEMNVSTLELGDSALYLCASSLVPGSITSYEQYFGPGTRLTVT.

The chain carries TRBV7-3 and TRBJ2-7; D call uncertain. The germline V gene has CDR1 SGHTA and CDR2 FQGTGA. The V gene lost 5 bases and the J gene lost 6 bases, with 17 bases spanning the gap. The CDR3 has 14 residues. For the CDR3, the DNA is TGTGCCAGCAGCCCTAAAGGCCCAGGATCCGAGCAGTACTTC. Translated, it gives CASSPKGPGSEQYF.

The chain employs TRBV29-1 and TRBJ2-3, with 12 bases lining up with TRBD2. V lost 1 base and J lost 2; bases outside the gene matches: 10. The CDR3 is 18 amino acids. Germline CDR1 and CDR2: SQVTM and ANQGSEA. CDR3 protein: CSVEGAASGRAVTDTQYF. The CDR3 DNA sequence: TGCAGCGTTGAAGGTGCTGCTAGCGGGAGGGCCGTCACAGATACGCAGTATTTT.

The V and J genes are TRBV2 and TRBJ1-1; 10 bases are a match to TRBD1. Per the germline V gene, CDR1 is SNHLY and CDR2 is FYNNEI. J lost 3 bases, V lost 6 bases, and 4 bases had no gene match. This CDR3 is 14 amino acids long. The CDR3 DNA reads as TGTGCCAGCAGAGACAGGGGGCGGGACACTGAAGCTTTCTTT. Amino acid sequence: CASRDRGRDTEAFF.

J is TRBJ1-2 and V is TRBV5-1, with D possibly being TRBD1 (5 bases). Germline-derived CDR1 and CDR2 are SGHRS and YFSETQ. CDR3 length: 13 amino acids. Trimming shortened V by 2 bases and J by 4 bases, and 9 bases separated the two germline ends. CDR3 coding DNA: TGCGCCAGCAGCTTACCAGGGTCCTATGGCTACACCTTC. This gives the protein CASSLPGSYGYTF. The entire variable domain, with the rest obtained from reference TRBV5-1 and TRBJ1-2, is as follows: KAGVTQTPRYLIKTRGQQVTLSCSPISGHRSVSWYQQTPGQGLQFLFEYFSETQRNKGNFPGRFSGRQFSNSRSEMNVSTLELGDSALYLCASSLPGSYGYTFGSGTRLTVV.